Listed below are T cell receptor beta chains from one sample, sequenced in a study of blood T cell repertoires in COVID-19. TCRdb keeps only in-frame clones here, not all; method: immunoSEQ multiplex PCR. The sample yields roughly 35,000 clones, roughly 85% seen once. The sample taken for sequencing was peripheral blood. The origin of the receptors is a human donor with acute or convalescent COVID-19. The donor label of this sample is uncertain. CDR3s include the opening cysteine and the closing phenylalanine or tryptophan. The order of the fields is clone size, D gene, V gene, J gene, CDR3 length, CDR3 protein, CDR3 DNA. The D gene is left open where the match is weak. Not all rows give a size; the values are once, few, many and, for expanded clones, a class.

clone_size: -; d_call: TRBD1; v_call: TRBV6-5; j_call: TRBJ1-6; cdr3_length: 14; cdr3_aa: CASSYGGTGKALHF; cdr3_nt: TGTGCCAGCAGTTACGGGGGGACAGGAAAAGCCCTCCACTTT
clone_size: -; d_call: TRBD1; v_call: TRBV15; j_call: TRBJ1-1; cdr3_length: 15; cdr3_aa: CATSRTQGMNTEAFF; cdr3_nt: TGTGCCACCAGCAGGACACAGGGGATGAACACTGAAGCTTTCTTT
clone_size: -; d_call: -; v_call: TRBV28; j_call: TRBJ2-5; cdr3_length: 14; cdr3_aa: CASSLLAGRLTQYF; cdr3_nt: TGTGCCAGCAGTTTATTGGCGGGGCGGTTGACCCAGTACTTC
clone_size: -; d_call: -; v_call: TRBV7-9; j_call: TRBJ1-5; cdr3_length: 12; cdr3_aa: CASSFAGQPQHF; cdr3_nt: TGTGCCAGCAGCTTCGCGGGTCAGCCCCAGCATTTT
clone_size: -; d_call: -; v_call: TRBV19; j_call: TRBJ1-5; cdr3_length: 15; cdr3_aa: CASSVQQGSNQPQHF; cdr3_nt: TGTGCCAGTAGTGTACAACAGGGTAGCAATCAGCCCCAGCATTTT
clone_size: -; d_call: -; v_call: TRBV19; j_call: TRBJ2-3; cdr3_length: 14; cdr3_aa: CASSTRLDTDTQYF; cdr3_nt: TGTGCCAGTAGTACTCGACTCGACACAGATACGCAGTATTTT
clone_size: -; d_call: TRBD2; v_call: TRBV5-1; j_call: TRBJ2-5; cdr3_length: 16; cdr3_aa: CASSSELAGVPGTQYF; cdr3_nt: TGCGCCAGCAGCTCAGAATTAGCGGGAGTCCCCGGGACCCAGTACTTC
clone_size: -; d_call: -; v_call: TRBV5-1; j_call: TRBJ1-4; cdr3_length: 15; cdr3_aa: CASSLGGSDNEKLFF; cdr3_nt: TGCGCCAGCAGTCTTGGGGGGTCCGACAATGAAAAACTGTTTTTT
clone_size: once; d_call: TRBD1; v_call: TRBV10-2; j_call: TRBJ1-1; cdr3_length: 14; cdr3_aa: CASRGTGMNTEAFF; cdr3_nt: TGCGCCAGCAGAGGGACAGGGATGAACACTGAAGCTTTCTTT
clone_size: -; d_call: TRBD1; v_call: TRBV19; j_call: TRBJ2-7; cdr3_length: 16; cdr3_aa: CASSFADGTATYEQYF; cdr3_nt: TGTGCCAGTAGTTTTGCAGACGGGACAGCGACCTACGAGCAGTACTTC
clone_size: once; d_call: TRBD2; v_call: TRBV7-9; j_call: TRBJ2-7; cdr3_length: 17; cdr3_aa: CASSSRLAGGRAYEQYF; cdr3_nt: TGTGCCAGCAGCTCACGACTAGCGGGAGGCCGCGCCTACGAGCAGTACTTC
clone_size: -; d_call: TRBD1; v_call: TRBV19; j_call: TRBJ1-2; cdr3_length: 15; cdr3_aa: CASSVSRTGSYGYTF; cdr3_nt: TGTGCCAGTAGCGTCAGCCGGACAGGGTCTTATGGCTACACCTTC
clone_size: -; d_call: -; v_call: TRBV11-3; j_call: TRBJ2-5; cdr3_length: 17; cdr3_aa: CASSFAPSGTHQETQYF; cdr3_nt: TGTGCCAGCAGCTTCGCCCCCTCCGGGACACACCAAGAGACCCAGTACTTC
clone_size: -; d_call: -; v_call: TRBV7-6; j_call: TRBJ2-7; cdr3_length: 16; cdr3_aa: CASSLGSGENTYEQYF; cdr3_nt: TGTGCCAGCAGCTTAGGTTCCGGGGAGAACACCTACGAGCAGTACTTC
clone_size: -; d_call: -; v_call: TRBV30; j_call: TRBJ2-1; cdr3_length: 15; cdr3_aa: CAWSRGRARENEQFF; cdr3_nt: TGTGCCTGGAGCCGTGGGCGGGCAAGGGAGAATGAGCAGTTCTTC
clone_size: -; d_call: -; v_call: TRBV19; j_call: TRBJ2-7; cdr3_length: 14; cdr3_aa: CASSIQGIFNEQYF; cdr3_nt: TGTGCCAGTAGTATACAGGGAATTTTCAACGAGCAGTACTTC
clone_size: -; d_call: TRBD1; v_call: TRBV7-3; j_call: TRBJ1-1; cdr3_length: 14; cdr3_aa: CASSLSAGGSEAFF; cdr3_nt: TGTGCCAGCAGCTTATCAGCAGGGGGGTCTGAAGCTTTCTTT
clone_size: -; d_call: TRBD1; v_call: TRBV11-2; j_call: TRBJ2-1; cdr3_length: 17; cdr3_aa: CASSLFVRTGIDNEQFF; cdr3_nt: TGTGCCAGCAGCTTATTTGTGAGGACAGGGATAGATAATGAGCAGTTCTTC
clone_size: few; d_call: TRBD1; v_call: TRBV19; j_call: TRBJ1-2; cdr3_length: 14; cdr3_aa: CASSILAGGYSYTF; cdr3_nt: TGTGCCAGTAGTATCCTGGCAGGGGGGTATAGCTACACCTTC
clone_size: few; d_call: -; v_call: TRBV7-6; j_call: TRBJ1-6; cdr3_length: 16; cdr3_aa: CASRTRISSYNSPLHF; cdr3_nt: TGTGCCAGCAGGACAAGGATAAGTTCCTATAATTCACCCCTCCACTTT
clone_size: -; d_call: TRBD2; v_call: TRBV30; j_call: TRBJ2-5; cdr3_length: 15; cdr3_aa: CAWSLSGLARETQYF; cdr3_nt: TGTGCCTGGAGTCTCTCCGGACTAGCTCGGGAGACCCAGTACTTC
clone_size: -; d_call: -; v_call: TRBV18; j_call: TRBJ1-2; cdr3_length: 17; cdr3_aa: CASSPVSGTKANYGYTF; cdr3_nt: TGTGCCAGCTCACCTGTCTCTGGGACAAAAGCTAACTATGGCTACACCTTC
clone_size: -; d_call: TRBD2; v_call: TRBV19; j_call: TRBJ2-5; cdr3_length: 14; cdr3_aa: CASSISGGQETQYF; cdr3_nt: TGTGCCAGTAGTATCTCGGGGGGGCAGGAGACCCAGTACTTC
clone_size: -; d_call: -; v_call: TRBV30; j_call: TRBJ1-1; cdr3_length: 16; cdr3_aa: CAWSLLRGGTNTEAFF; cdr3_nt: TGTGCCTGGAGCCTACTGAGGGGGGGGACAAACACTGAAGCTTTCTTT
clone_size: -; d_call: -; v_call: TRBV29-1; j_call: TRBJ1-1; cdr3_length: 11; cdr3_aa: CSGQHDTEAFF; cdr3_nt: TGCAGCGGACAGCACGACACTGAAGCTTTCTTT
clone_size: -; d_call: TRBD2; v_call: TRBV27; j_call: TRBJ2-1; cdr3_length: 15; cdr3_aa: CASRPGLAGSNEQFF; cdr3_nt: TGTGCCAGCAGGCCAGGACTAGCGGGGTCCAATGAGCAGTTCTTC
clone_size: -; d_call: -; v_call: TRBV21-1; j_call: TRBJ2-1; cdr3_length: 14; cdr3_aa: CASTPGPLAGKKFF; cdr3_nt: TGTGCCAGCACCCCCGGGCCCCTAGCGGGGAAAAAGTTCTTC
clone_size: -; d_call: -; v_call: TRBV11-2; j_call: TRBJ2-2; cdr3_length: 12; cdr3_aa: CASSPYTGELFF; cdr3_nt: TGTGCCAGCAGCCCGTACACCGGGGAGCTGTTTTTT